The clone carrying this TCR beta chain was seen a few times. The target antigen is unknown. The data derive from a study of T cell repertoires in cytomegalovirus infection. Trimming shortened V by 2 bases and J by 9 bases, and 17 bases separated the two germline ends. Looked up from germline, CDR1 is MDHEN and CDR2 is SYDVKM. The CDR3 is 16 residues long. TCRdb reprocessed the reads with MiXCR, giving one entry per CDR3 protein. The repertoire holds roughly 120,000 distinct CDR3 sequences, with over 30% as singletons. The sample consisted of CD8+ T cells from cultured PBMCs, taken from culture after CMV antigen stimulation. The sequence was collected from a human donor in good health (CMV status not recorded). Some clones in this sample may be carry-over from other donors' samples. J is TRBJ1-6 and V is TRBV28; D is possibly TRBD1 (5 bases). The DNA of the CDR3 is TGTGCCAGCAGTTTAGAACGAGGCCAGGGTCGTTCACCCCTCCACTTT. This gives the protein CASSLERGQGRSPLHF.